These T cell receptor beta chains were read from a single sample in a study of blood T cell repertoires in COVID-19. Generated by immunoSEQ multiplex PCR, the TCRdb table keeps only in-frame clones and is missing some. This sample has about 180,000 clones, with 86% found just once. Input material: peripheral blood. All receptors come from a man aged 45-65 years with active or convalescent COVID-19. Each CDR3 is given with its conserved first and last residue. A D gene is named only where the DNA matches it firmly. Not all rows give a size; the values are once, few, many and, for expanded clones, a class.

d_gene: TRBD1; v_gene: TRBV19; j_gene: TRBJ1-2; len: 15; abundance: .; CDR3aa: CASSPGTGGDYGYTF; CDR3nt: TGTGCCAGTAGTCCCGGGACAGGGGGGGACTATGGCTACACCTTC
d_gene: TRBD1; v_gene: TRBV29-1; j_gene: TRBJ1-1; len: 12; abundance: .; CDR3aa: CSVTQGANEAFF; CDR3nt: TGCAGCGTTACCCAGGGGGCCAATGAAGCTTTCTTT
d_gene: TRBD1; v_gene: TRBV9; j_gene: TRBJ1-5; len: 13; abundance: .; CDR3aa: CASSGRGQEPQHF; CDR3nt: TGTGCCAGCAGCGGTAGGGGGCAAGAACCCCAGCATTTT
d_gene: TRBD1; v_gene: TRBV7-9; j_gene: TRBJ2-2; len: 19; abundance: .; CDR3aa: CASSHNLAWTGRNTGELFF; CDR3nt: TGTGCCAGCAGCCACAACCTAGCGTGGACAGGGAGAAACACCGGGGAGCTGTTTTTT
d_gene: TRBD1; v_gene: TRBV4-2; j_gene: TRBJ2-2; len: 14; abundance: .; CDR3aa: CASSPPGGTGELFF; CDR3nt: TGTGCCAGCAGCCCCCCAGGGGGCACCGGGGAGCTGTTTTTT
d_gene: TRBD1; v_gene: TRBV2; j_gene: TRBJ2-3; len: 16; abundance: .; CDR3aa: CASSDIGQGGTDTQYF; CDR3nt: TGTGCCAGCAGTGACATTGGACAGGGGGGGACAGATACGCAGTATTTT
d_gene: .; v_gene: TRBV7-6; j_gene: TRBJ1-1; len: 15; abundance: .; CDR3aa: CASSLQTGLDTEAFF; CDR3nt: TGTGCCAGCAGCCTACAAACAGGGTTGGACACTGAAGCTTTCTTT
d_gene: .; v_gene: TRBV7-2; j_gene: TRBJ1-2; len: 14; abundance: .; CDR3aa: CASSTPSGGYGYTF; CDR3nt: TGTGCCAGCAGCACCCCGTCCGGGGGGTATGGCTACACCTTC
d_gene: TRBD2; v_gene: TRBV4-3; j_gene: TRBJ2-1; len: 16; abundance: .; CDR3aa: CASSQDSSGGGNEQFF; CDR3nt: TGCGCCAGCAGCCAAGATTCTAGCGGGGGTGGGAATGAGCAGTTCTTC
d_gene: .; v_gene: TRBV24-1; j_gene: TRBJ1-5; len: 14; abundance: .; CDR3aa: CATSPEGVGQPQHF; CDR3nt: TGTGCCACCAGCCCCGAAGGGGTTGGCCAGCCCCAGCATTTT
d_gene: .; v_gene: TRBV7-9; j_gene: TRBJ1-3; len: 14; abundance: .; CDR3aa: CASEDSRLGNTIYF; CDR3nt: TGTGCCAGCGAGGACAGTAGGCTTGGAAACACCATATATTTT
d_gene: TRBD1; v_gene: TRBV28; j_gene: TRBJ1-1; len: 14; abundance: .; CDR3aa: CASATGGMNTEAFF; CDR3nt: TGTGCCAGCGCAACAGGGGGGATGAACACTGAAGCTTTCTTT
d_gene: .; v_gene: TRBV10-1; j_gene: TRBJ2-5; len: 14; abundance: once; CDR3aa: CASSESARGETQYF; CDR3nt: TGCGCCAGCAGTGAGTCCGCGAGGGGGGAGACCCAGTACTTC
d_gene: .; v_gene: TRBV3-1/TRBV3-2; j_gene: TRBJ2-7; len: 16; abundance: .; CDR3aa: CASSQVLETFTYEQYF; CDR3nt: TGTGCCAGCAGCCAAGTACTAGAGACATTTACCTACGAGCAGTACTTC
d_gene: TRBD1; v_gene: TRBV15; j_gene: TRBJ1-3; len: 14; abundance: .; CDR3aa: CATSNRDSGNTIYF; CDR3nt: TGTGCCACCAGCAACCGGGACAGCGGAAACACCATATATTTT
d_gene: TRBD2; v_gene: TRBV28; j_gene: TRBJ2-2; len: 14; abundance: .; CDR3aa: CASSLGGGTGELFF; CDR3nt: TGTGCCAGCAGTTTAGGGGGGGGCACCGGGGAGCTGTTTTTT
d_gene: TRBD2; v_gene: TRBV6-2/TRBV6-3; j_gene: TRBJ2-3; len: 17; abundance: .; CDR3aa: CASSYWSSGGPVDTQYF; CDR3nt: TGTGCCAGCAGTTACTGGTCTAGCGGGGGGCCGGTGGATACGCAGTATTTT
d_gene: .; v_gene: TRBV10-2; j_gene: TRBJ1-5; len: 15; abundance: once; CDR3aa: CASSDRGMGNQPQHF; CDR3nt: TGCGCCAGCAGTGATAGGGGGATGGGCAATCAGCCCCAGCATTTT
d_gene: TRBD2; v_gene: TRBV19; j_gene: TRBJ2-3; len: 15; abundance: .; CDR3aa: CASSVLAGYTDTQYF; CDR3nt: TGTGCCAGTAGTGTACTAGCGGGGTACACAGATACGCAGTATTTT
d_gene: TRBD1; v_gene: TRBV10-3; j_gene: TRBJ1-1; len: 14; abundance: .; CDR3aa: CAIRGTGGATEAFF; CDR3nt: TGTGCCATCAGGGGGACAGGGGGCGCGACTGAAGCTTTCTTT
d_gene: .; v_gene: TRBV21-1; j_gene: TRBJ1-5; len: 16; abundance: .; CDR3aa: CASRPGQGDNNQPQHF; CDR3nt: TGTGCCAGCAGACCGGGACAGGGGGACAACAATCAGCCCCAGCATTTT
d_gene: TRBD1; v_gene: TRBV19; j_gene: TRBJ1-5; len: 16; abundance: .; CDR3aa: CASTSIGQGDNQPQHF; CDR3nt: TGTGCCAGTACCTCTATAGGACAGGGAGACAATCAGCCCCAGCATTTT
d_gene: TRBD1; v_gene: TRBV28; j_gene: TRBJ1-4; len: 11; abundance: .; CDR3aa: CASSTTGGWIF; CDR3nt: TGTGCCAGCAGCACTACAGGGGGTTGGATTTTT
d_gene: .; v_gene: TRBV6-1; j_gene: TRBJ1-5; len: 16; abundance: .; CDR3aa: CASSERNRVSNQPQHF; CDR3nt: TGTGCCAGCAGTGAAAGGAACAGGGTTAGCAATCAGCCCCAGCATTTT
d_gene: .; v_gene: TRBV7-9; j_gene: TRBJ1-4; len: 13; abundance: .; CDR3aa: CASRKRGFEKLFF; CDR3nt: TGTGCCAGCAGAAAAAGGGGGTTCGAAAAACTGTTTTTT
d_gene: TRBD1; v_gene: TRBV7-9; j_gene: TRBJ1-5; len: 16; abundance: .; CDR3aa: CASSATGGGWNQPQHF; CDR3nt: TGTGCCAGCAGCGCTACAGGGGGAGGTTGGAATCAGCCCCAGCATTTT
d_gene: .; v_gene: TRBV27; j_gene: TRBJ1-1; len: 15; abundance: .; CDR3aa: CASSQKGSQGTEAFF; CDR3nt: TGTGCCAGCAGCCAAAAGGGGAGTCAGGGGACTGAAGCTTTCTTT
d_gene: TRBD2; v_gene: TRBV27; j_gene: TRBJ2-7; len: 15; abundance: .; CDR3aa: CASSTGTSGRSEQYF; CDR3nt: TGTGCCAGCAGTACCGGGACTAGCGGGAGGAGCGAGCAGTACTTC
d_gene: TRBD1; v_gene: TRBV28; j_gene: TRBJ1-2; len: 14; abundance: .; CDR3aa: CASSLTGGGGGYTF; CDR3nt: TGTGCCAGCAGTTTGACAGGGGGCGGCGGTGGCTACACCTTC
d_gene: .; v_gene: TRBV11-2; j_gene: TRBJ2-1; len: 17; abundance: .; CDR3aa: CASSLERMGRGPPWQFF; CDR3nt: TGTGCCAGCAGCTTAGAAAGGATGGGGCGGGGGCCCCCGTGGCAGTTCTTC
d_gene: .; v_gene: TRBV5-1; j_gene: TRBJ2-1; len: 14; abundance: .; CDR3aa: CASSLGGEYNEQFF; CDR3nt: TGCGCCAGCAGCTTAGGGGGGGAGTACAATGAGCAGTTCTTC
d_gene: .; v_gene: TRBV18; j_gene: TRBJ1-1; len: 13; abundance: .; CDR3aa: CASSRDSQTEAFF; CDR3nt: TGTGCCAGCTCGCGCGACAGTCAAACTGAAGCTTTCTTT
d_gene: .; v_gene: TRBV5-1; j_gene: TRBJ2-1; len: 13; abundance: .; CDR3aa: CASSLIGANEQFF; CDR3nt: TGCGCCAGCAGCTTGATAGGGGCCAATGAGCAGTTCTTC
d_gene: .; v_gene: TRBV6-1; j_gene: TRBJ1-1; len: 15; abundance: .; CDR3aa: CASSEVGGLNTEAFF; CDR3nt: TGTGCCAGCAGTGAAGTGGGGGGACTGAACACTGAAGCTTTCTTT
d_gene: TRBD2; v_gene: TRBV7-3; j_gene: TRBJ2-2; len: 17; abundance: .; CDR3aa: CASSLLAGGPRTGELFF; CDR3nt: TGTGCCAGCAGCTTACTAGCGGGAGGGCCGAGGACCGGGGAGCTGTTTTTT
d_gene: TRBD2; v_gene: TRBV5-1; j_gene: TRBJ2-5; len: 16; abundance: .; CDR3aa: CASSLLAGGNQETQYF; CDR3nt: TGCGCCAGCAGCTTACTAGCGGGAGGGAACCAAGAGACCCAGTACTTC
d_gene: .; v_gene: TRBV18; j_gene: TRBJ2-1; len: 13; abundance: .; CDR3aa: CASSPPSLNEQFF; CDR3nt: TGTGCCAGCTCACCACCGTCCCTCAATGAGCAGTTCTTC
d_gene: TRBD1; v_gene: TRBV4-3; j_gene: TRBJ1-1; len: 14; abundance: .; CDR3aa: CASSQPGGGTEAFF; CDR3nt: TGCGCCAGCAGCCAACCAGGGGGCGGCACTGAAGCTTTCTTT
d_gene: TRBD1; v_gene: TRBV9; j_gene: TRBJ1-2; len: 16; abundance: .; CDR3aa: CASSVDLTGASYGYTF; CDR3nt: TGTGCCAGCAGCGTAGACTTAACAGGGGCCAGCTATGGCTACACCTTC
d_gene: .; v_gene: TRBV7-3; j_gene: TRBJ2-4; len: 13; abundance: .; CDR3aa: CASRSRIQEPKYF; CDR3nt: TGTGCCAGCAGGTCAAGAATCCAGGAACCTAAGTACTTC
d_gene: TRBD1; v_gene: TRBV2; j_gene: TRBJ1-1; len: 14; abundance: .; CDR3aa: CASTRTGGYTEAFF; CDR3nt: TGTGCCAGCACCCGGACAGGGGGGTACACTGAAGCTTTCTTT
d_gene: .; v_gene: TRBV28; j_gene: TRBJ1-5; len: 13; abundance: .; CDR3aa: CASSQGSNQPQHF; CDR3nt: TGTGCCAGCAGTCAGGGGAGCAATCAGCCCCAGCATTTT
d_gene: .; v_gene: TRBV5-1; j_gene: TRBJ2-5; len: 13; abundance: .; CDR3aa: CASSSTGRETQYF; CDR3nt: TGCGCCAGCAGCTCGACAGGGAGGGAGACCCAGTACTTC
d_gene: .; v_gene: TRBV5-1; j_gene: TRBJ2-3; len: 11; abundance: .; CDR3aa: CASSPTDTQYF; CDR3nt: TGCGCCAGCAGCCCAACAGATACGCAGTATTTT
d_gene: .; v_gene: TRBV28; j_gene: TRBJ1-2; len: 13; abundance: .; CDR3aa: CASRSDRIYGYTF; CDR3nt: TGTGCCAGCAGGTCAGACAGGATTTATGGCTACACCTTC